This TCR beta chain appears in the sequencing data of a study of shared clonotypes between healthy human individuals. Study-level information: CD4 naive cells filled three plates per donor, CD4 memory three, CD8 naive two and CD8 memory one.

A note on this clone: The identical CDR3 is also encoded by other nucleotide sequences in the sample.

CDR1 and CDR2 (germline): MDHEN, SYDVKM. Trimming left V 3 bases short and J 7 bases short, with 7 bases between. This CDR3 region has 12 residues. Some 29,000 T cell genomes (around 200 ng DNA) went into each sorted-subset replicate. Produced via immunoSEQ multiplex PCR; TCRdb's table is partial and in-frame only. The repertoire holds some 2,500,000 clones, with roughly 90% as singletons. The origin of this receptor is a man aged 18-30 years in good health. Some clones in this sample may be carry-over from other donors' samples. Sequencing was performed on naive CD4+ T cells from PBMCs. Subset given: CD45RA+ positively selected. The chain links TRBV28 to TRBJ2-1; unclear D gene. The CDR3 DNA sequence: TGTGCCAGCAGTTTGACCCCGAATGAGCAGTTCTTC. This codes for CASSLTPNEQFF.